These 5 T cell receptor beta chains were sequenced from one sample in a study of blood T cell repertoires in COVID-19. Repertoires were generated with immunoSEQ multiplex PCR, while TCRdb's copy carries only in-frame clones and drops some. The sample yields approximately 240,000 clones, roughly 87% seen once. Sequences were obtained from PBMCs or T cells enriched from blood (not recorded which). The receptors stem from a woman in her twenties or thirties with acute COVID-19.

The chain joins TRBV6-5 to TRBJ2-1, with 13 bases matching TRBD2. This CDR3 contains 15 residues. V was pared by 7 bases and J by 7 bases, with 7 bases of the junction left unmatched. Germline lookup yields CDR1 MNHEY and CDR2 SVGAGI. CDR3 DNA: TGTGCCAGCACCCTGACTAGCGGGGGGCAAAATGAGCAGTTCTTC. The encoded protein is CASTLTSGGQNEQFF.

The chain couples TRBV2 to TRBJ2-4; 7 nucleotides match TRBD1. With V trimmed by 11 bases and J by 0 bases, 13 bases remained unmatched. Per the germline V gene, CDR1 is SNHLY and CDR2 is FYNNEI. The CDR3 is made up of 16 amino acids. The CDR3 spells CAGSSTGSVAKNIQYF. The CDR3 bases are TGTGCCGGCTCCTCGACAGGGTCGGTAGCCAAAAACATTCAGTACTTC.

The rearrangement links TRBV2 to TRBJ2-2; D gene unclear. Germline CDR1 and CDR2: SNHLY and FYNNEI. V lost 5 bases and J 8 bases, leaving 12 bases between the germline ends. This CDR3 region has 13 residues. For the CDR3, the DNA is TGTGCCAGCAGTTACCTGACTGGAGGGGAGCTGTTTTTT. This sequence encodes CASSYLTGGELFF. Full variable domain (rest looked up from reference TRBV2 and TRBJ2-2): EPEVTQTPSHQVTQMGQEVILRCVPISNHLYFYWYRQILGQKVEFLVSFYNNEISEKSEIFDDQFSVERPDGSNFTLKIRSTKLEDSAMYFCASSYLTGGELFFGEGSRLTVL.

The rearrangement uses TRBV16 and TRBJ1-6, with a tentative D call TRBD1 (5 bases). This CDR3 comprises 15 residues. Germline V gene sequence: CDR1 KGHSY, CDR2 FQNENV. Trimming shortened V by 8 bases and J by 10 bases, and 21 bases separated the two germline ends. The CDR3 DNA reads TGTGCCAGCCGAAGGGGAGGGGAGTCGGTCTCACCCCTCCACTTT. It encodes CASRRGGESVSPLHF.

V gene TRBV14 combines with J gene TRBJ2-1; D remains unclear. Germline V lookup: CDR1 SGHDN, CDR2 FVKESK. V lost 0 bases and J lost 3, with 9 bases in between. CDR3 length: 15 amino acids. The CDR3 sequence: CASSQDQNNYNEQFF. The DNA of the CDR3 is TGTGCCAGCAGCCAAGACCAGAATAACTACAATGAGCAGTTCTTC.